The 29 T cell receptor beta chains below come from one sample, sequenced in a study of identical twins. Via MiXCR, TCRdb re-called the 5' RACE reads, giving one row per CDR3 protein. This sample has approximately 630,000 distinct CDR3 sequences, with under 8.5% found just once. The sample was also reused in another study, on yellow fever vaccine responses in identical twins.

The source material was PBMCs. Receptor source: a woman aged 18-35 years in good health.

The sample holds a few counts of this clonotype. Given the absence of the conserved phenylalanine or tryptophan at the CDR3 end, a read error is likely. The rearrangement joins TRBV12-3 or TRBV12-4 to TRBJ2-1, with TRBD2 matching 12 bases. J lost 5 bases, V lost 7 bases, and 6 bases had no gene match. There are 15 residues in the CDR3. CDR3 coding DNA: TGTGCCAGCACCGTACTAGCGGGAGGAAACAATGAGCAGTTCCTC. Encoded protein: CASTVLAGGNNEQFL.

This clonotype came up a few times. The chain links TRBV5-5 to TRBJ2-7, with unresolved D. Germline V gene lookup returns CDR1 SGHKS and CDR2 YYEKEE (reference sequence). Trimming took 3 bases from V and 4 from J, leaving 11 bases between them. The CDR3 length is 13 residues. This chain's CDR3 is CASSSPTSYEQYV. CDR3 DNA: TGTGCCAGCAGCTCCCCTACTTCGTACGAGCAGTACGTC.

This clonotype was detected many times. The chain links TRBV12-3 or TRBV12-4 to TRBJ2-1, with 13 bases matching TRBD2. CDR3 length: 15 amino acids. Trimming took 4 bases from V and 9 from J; bases not matched to a gene: 6. DNA of the CDR3: TGTGCCAGCAGTTCAACTAGCGGGGGGGGGTTTGAGCAGTTCTTC. Amino acid sequence: CASSSTSGGGFEQFF.

V and J are TRBV11-2 and TRBJ2-5; no reliable D call. Germline assignment: CDR1 SGHAT and CDR2 FQNNGV. This CDR3 comprises 14 residues. V was trimmed by 5 bases and J by 0 bases, leaving 10 bases between them. For the CDR3, the DNA is TGTGCCAGCAGCCCATCGTCCTACCAAGAGACCCAGTACTTC. The encoded protein is CASSPSSYQETQYF.

This clonotype was counted only a few times. The chain joins TRBV21-1 to TRBJ2-3; the D call in the table, TRBD2, was not verified against the DNA. TRBV21-1 constitutes a pseudogene. CDR3 length equals 17 residues. The CDR3 coding sequence is TGTGCCAGCAGCGAAGGCCCGCGGGGGGCTGACACAGATACGCAGTATTTT. It translates to CASSEGPRGADTDTQYF.

As concerns this clonotype: At one end, the junction sequence differs from germline, possibly due to a read error. This chain links TRBV12-3 or TRBV12-4 with TRBJ2-3; the D gene is possibly TRBD2 (7 bases). This CDR3 has 19 amino acids. The CDR3 nucleotides are TGTGCCTGCAGTTCTCCGACTAGCAGGGGCTCCCCTAGCACAGATACGCAGTATTTT. It yields the protein CACSSPTSRGSPSTDTQYF.

There are many counts of this clonotype. CDR3 residues: CASSQDRANQPQHF. CDR3 sequence (DNA): TGTGCCAGCAGCCAAGACAGGGCCAATCAGCCCCAGCATTTT. The V gene is TRBV7-9, the J gene TRBJ1-5; 7 positions match TRBD1. This CDR3 spans 14 amino acids. The junction had 4 bases not matched to a gene; V was cut back by 5 bases and J by 3 bases. Germline CDR1 reads SEHNR; CDR2 reads FQNEAQ (reference sequence).

This clonotype was observed a few times. The chain carries TRBV4-1 and TRBJ2-1; 9 bases fit TRBD1. CDR3 length: 17 residues. J was trimmed by 3 bases and V by 1 base; bases with no gene match: 7. Looked up from germline, CDR1 is MGHRA and CDR2 is YSYEKL. The CDR3 DNA follows: TGCGCCAGCAGCCAAGGACAGGGGGGAAACCTCTACAATGAGCAGTTCTTC. It specifies CASSQGQGGNLYNEQFF.

This clonotype was detected many times. This chain links TRBV5-6 with TRBJ2-2; D remains unclear. V shed 3 bases and J shed 6 bases, with 12 bases lying between them. CDR1 SGHDT and CDR2 YYEEEE come from the germline V gene. The CDR3 loop spans 14 amino acids. The CDR3 protein is CASSSGRYSGELFF. CDR3 DNA sequence: TGTGCCAGCAGCTCAGGCAGGTATTCCGGGGAGCTGTTTTTT.

The sample holds many counts of this clonotype. The chain links TRBV27 to TRBJ1-1, with 10 nucleotides matching TRBD1. V gave up 5 bases and J gave up 1 base; unmatched junction bases: 4. Germline CDR1 is MNHEY and CDR2 is SMNVEV (reference sequence). The CDR3 has 15 amino acids. CDR3 in amino acids: CASSPWDRGNTEAFF. Written as DNA, the CDR3 is TGTGCCAGCAGTCCCTGGGACAGGGGGAACACTGAAGCTTTCTTT.

V usage is TRBV29-1 and J usage is TRBJ2-1; TRBD2 agrees at 15 bases. CDR1 and CDR2 from the germline V gene are SQVTM and ANQGSEA. CDR3 size: 14 residues. The CDR3 nucleotides read TGCAGGGCGGGCGGGGGACTAGCGGGAGGTGAGCAGTTCTTC. It is translated as CRAGGGLAGGEQFF.

V gene TRBV2 combines with J gene TRBJ2-3, with TRBD2 matching 8 bases. The trim removed 7 bases at V and 4 bases at J, leaving 4 bases unmatched. This CDR3 comprises 13 residues. CDR1 and CDR2 (germline): SNHLY, FYNNEI. Here the CDR3 reads CASTGGVPDTQYF. The CDR3 bases are TGTGCCAGCACCGGGGGGGTCCCAGATACGCAGTATTTT.

This clonotype was seen more than once but under ten times. The rearrangement links TRBV5-6 to TRBJ2-1; 9 nucleotides align to TRBD1. Germline V CDR1 and CDR2: SGHDT, YYEEEE. V gave up 3 bases and J gave up 0 bases; unmatched junction bases: 13. The CDR3 covers 19 residues. This CDR3 reads CASSSRTGVFLSSYNEQFF. The CDR3 nucleotides are TGTGCCAGCAGCTCACGGACAGGGGTCTTCCTTAGCTCCTACAATGAGCAGTTCTTC.

In its sample, this clonotype was seen many times. This chain links TRBV3-1 with TRBJ2-1, with TRBD1 as a possible D gene (5 bases). Germline V lookup: CDR1 LGHDT, CDR2 YNNKEL (reference sequence). Trimming cost V 3 bases and J 10 bases, with 13 bases left between them. The CDR3 covers 13 residues. The CDR3 spells CASSQASAGEQFF. CDR3 bases: TGTGCCAGCAGCCAGGCCTCGGCAGGGGAGCAGTTCTTC.

This clonotype came up many times. The J gene is TRBJ2-5, the V gene TRBV3-1, with 10 bases fitting TRBD2. Germline V gene sequence: CDR1 LGHDT, CDR2 YNNKEL (reference sequence). V shed 3 bases, J shed 5 bases, and the junction held 18 bases outside the gene matches. The length of the CDR3 is 19 residues. In DNA form, the CDR3 reads TGTGCCAGCAGCCATGTTTTTGGGCTAGCGGGAGAAGGTCGGGAGACCCAGTACTTC. Protein: CASSHVFGLAGEGRETQYF.

CDR3 in amino acids: CAISGGSNEQFF. In DNA form, the CDR3 reads TGTGCCATCAGTGGTGGCAGCAATGAGCAGTTCTTC. The genes are TRBV10-3 and TRBJ2-1, with D uncertain. This CDR3 is built from 12 residues. The ends were cut back, 4 bases at V and 6 bases at J, with 7 bases in the middle. Germline CDR1 reads ENHRY; CDR2 reads SYGVKD.

This clonotype was seen more than once but under ten times. The chain combines TRBV12-3 or TRBV12-4 with TRBJ1-2; D possibly corresponds to TRBD1 (5 bases). The length of the CDR3 is 15 residues. V was clipped by 4 bases and J by 6 bases, with 18 bases between them. The DNA for the CDR3 is TGTGCCAGCAGTTCCCCGGGTCAGGGCCCAGATGGCTACACCTTC. Translating gives CASSSPGQGPDGYTF.

This clonotype was seen a handful of times. V usage is TRBV20-1 and J usage is TRBJ2-7; D might be TRBD2 (6 bases). This CDR3 region has 14 residues. The V end was cut by 3 bases, the J end by 0 bases, with 12 bases between. Germline V gene lookup returns CDR1 DFQATT and CDR2 SNEGSKA (reference sequence). The CDR3, as DNA: TGCAGTGCTAGCGGAGGGGCGACCTCCTACGAGCAGTACTTC. Its translation: CSASGGATSYEQYF.

The chain carries TRBV6-5 and TRBJ2-1; 8 bases map to TRBD1. The CDR3 runs to 15 residues. J was trimmed by 7 bases and V by 2 bases; bases with no gene match: 7. Germline CDR1 MNHEY, CDR2 SVGAGI. CDR3: CASSYRRGLVNEQFF. CDR3 nucleotides: TGTGCCAGCAGTTACCGCAGGGGGCTGGTTAATGAGCAGTTCTTC.

The chain has TRBV9 and TRBJ2-7, with D possibly TRBD1 on 5 matching bases. Germline V gene sequence: CDR1 SGDLS, CDR2 YYNGEE. Trimming removed 3 bases at V and 3 bases at J, with 13 bases between. The CDR3 has 14 amino acids. Written as DNA, the CDR3 is TGTGCCAGCAGCGCCCAGGGTGGGGACTACGAGCAGTACTTC. It yields the protein CASSAQGGDYEQYF.

V and J are TRBV7-2 and TRBJ2-7; TRBD2 might be the D (7 bases). Between the trimmed V and J ends, which lost 1 base and 3 bases, there was a span of 10 bases. Germline V CDR1 and CDR2: SGHTA, FQGNSA. This CDR3 is 14 amino acids long. In DNA form, the CDR3 reads TGTGCCAGCAGCTTAGGGGGGGGCTTCTACGAGCAGTACTTC. This gives the protein CASSLGGGFYEQYF.

The rearrangement joins TRBV12-3 or TRBV12-4 to TRBJ2-5; perhaps TRBD1 as D (6 bases). The CDR3 consists of 14 residues. With 6 bases removed from V and 3 bases from J, the gap between germline ends came to 14 bases. For the CDR3, the DNA is TGTGCCAGCAGAACAGGGACCATCGAAGAGACCCAGTACTTC. Residues: CASRTGTIEETQYF.

Many counts were recorded for this clonotype. J is TRBJ2-1 and V is TRBV6-1; 10 positions match TRBD2. Unmatched junction bases numbered 8, after V lost 9 bases and J lost 6 bases. The CDR3 loop spans 14 amino acids. Per the germline V gene, CDR1 is MNHNS and CDR2 is SASEGT. DNA of the CDR3: TGTGCCAGTTGGTCTAGCGGGAGTTTCAATGAGCAGTTCTTC. Residues: CASWSSGSFNEQFF.

This clonotype was seen a few times. The V call is TRBV29-1, the J call TRBJ2-1, with D possibly matching TRBD2 (7 bases). V lost 2 bases, J lost 6 bases, and 17 bases lay in between. The CDR3 is 15 residues long. The germline CDR1 and CDR2 sequences are SQVTM and ANQGSEA. This CDR3 is CSVETGGHSLNEQFF. The CDR3 nucleotides read TGCAGCGTTGAAACGGGGGGCCACTCTCTCAATGAGCAGTTCTTC.

This clonotype was found a few times. V gene TRBV7-9 combines with J gene TRBJ1-6; D is ambiguous. Trimming removed 1 base at V and 7 bases at J, with 11 bases between. Germline V gene lookup returns CDR1 SEHNR and CDR2 FQNEAQ (reference sequence). This CDR3 region has 15 residues. The CDR3 protein is CASSLGGQMNSPLHF. The CDR3, as DNA: TGTGCCAGCAGCTTAGGTGGGCAGATGAATTCACCCCTCCACTTT. The whole variable domain, remainder taken from reference TRBV7-9 and TRBJ1-6, is DTGVSQNPRHKITKRGQNVTFRCDPISEHNRLYWYRQTLGQGPEFLTYFQNEAQLEKSRLLSDRFSAERPKGSFSTLEIQRTEQGDSAMYLCASSLGGQMNSPLHFGNGTRLTVT.

This clonotype was observed a few times. The chain carries TRBV7-6 and TRBJ2-1, with D unresolved. CDR3 length: 15 amino acids. Germline V gene lookup returns CDR1 SGHVS and CDR2 FNYEAQ. Between the trimmed V and J ends, which lost 3 bases and 4 bases, there was a span of 13 bases. CDR3: CASSFGLPRYNEQFF. The CDR3 coding sequence is TGTGCCAGCAGCTTCGGTCTACCAAGATACAATGAGCAGTTCTTC.

This clonotype was recorded many times. J is TRBJ2-7 and V is TRBV12-3 or TRBV12-4; D might be TRBD1 (5 bases). The V and J ends lost 1 base and 7 bases respectively, with 11 bases between them. CDR3 size: 13 residues. CDR3 amino acids: CASSLEYRTEQYF. The CDR3 DNA sequence: TGTGCCAGCAGTTTAGAGTATAGGACAGAGCAGTACTTC.

The sample holds a few counts of this clonotype. V gene TRBV28 combines with J gene TRBJ2-3; 7 bases match TRBD1. The CDR3 length is 13 residues. Germline trimming cut 10 bases from V and 0 bases from J; bases unmatched to any gene: 4. Per the germline V gene, CDR1 is MDHEN and CDR2 is SYDVKM. CDR3 nucleotide sequence: TGTGCCAACAGGGGCCGCAGCACAGATACGCAGTATTTT. As protein: CANRGRSTDTQYF.

In this sample, this clonotype turned up many times. The chain joins TRBV27 to TRBJ2-7; the match to TRBD2 covers 12 bases. The CDR3 contains 15 residues. V gave up 6 bases and J gave up 6 bases; unmatched junction bases: 9. The V gene's germline CDR1 is MNHEY and CDR2 SMNVEV (reference sequence). CDR3 region: CASSPSQLAGGEQYF. The CDR3 bases are TGTGCCAGCAGCCCCTCCCAACTAGCGGGAGGCGAGCAGTACTTC.